Given below is one TCR beta chain in context. The sample holds a few counts of this clone. There is no known antigen for this receptor. No much larger clone exists at a distance of one base, and base qualities are not known. The CDR3, cysteine through phenylalanine, is 15 amino acids long. This entry keeps only the CDR3 DNA: 45 bases, framed from base 1. For CDR1 and CDR2, the germline V gene (reference sequence) lists LNHNV and YYDKDF. V loses 0 bases, J loses 6 bases, and the germline ends lie 13 bases apart. This entry belongs to a study of shared clonotypes between healthy human individuals (dated by TCRdb to about 2020). A note on the overall study: Two women and three men aged 18 to 49 years were included in the cohort. For each donor, CD4 naive and CD4 memory were each run on three plates, CD8 naive on two plates, and CD8 memory on one plate. Blood TCR repertoires of roughly five healthy adults were deeply sequenced to estimate repertoire size and the extent of clonotype sharing between individuals. Different laboratories and diverse techniques were used to prepare libraries and sequence TCR repertoires, to increase sequencing depth and limit assay-specific biases. Each donor's leukapheresis produced roughly between about 0.8 and 10 billion PBMCs.

The investigation overall reported the following: Naive subsets generally had larger estimated clonotype richness than memory subsets. Compared with non-shared clonotypes, clonotypes shared by all four sorted-subset donors had higher generation probabilities. Because the study included a small number of donors, the genetic and exposure-history diversity represented was limited. Incomplete sequencing was indicated by rarefaction of sorted-subset datasets, despite the large sequencing depth. Sampling was restricted to blood, and TCR repertoires in tissue are likely to differ from TCR repertoires in blood. Pairwise subsampling led to the expectation that sequencing depth would affect the degree of clonotype sharing among donors. About 4.5% of naive CD4, around 3.5% of naive CD8, 2.3% of memory CD4, and 0.4% of memory CD8 clonotypes were shared across several donors.

Using the deep immunoSEQ assay, TCR CDR3 regions were amplified from genomic DNA by multiplex PCR. For each cell subset, the extracted genomic DNA was distributed evenly across all wells of several immunoSEQ 96-well plates, and each plate served as one replicate. For sorted subsets, roughly 200 ng of genomic DNA, equivalent to 25,000 to 35,000 T cell genomes, went into each replicate PCR. Purified libraries were measured with a Qubit 3.0 fluorometer, size-checked on a Bioanalyzer 2100, and measured again with the KAPA Library Quantification kit. A separate single-read 150-cycle Illumina NextSeq 550 flow cell was used to sequence each immunoSEQ 96-well plate. The source study handled its data this way. Because the immunoSEQ output held only junctional sequences and lacked quality scores, the filtering could not match the filtering applied to full-length reads. Sequences were annotated with PyIR, a Python wrapper for IgBLAST v1.9, using IMGT germline references to assign V/J genes and CDR3. Reads were removed for weak V/J assignments (E-value above 1e-6), missing CDR3, stop codons, out-of-frame junctions, or ambiguous translated residues. V3J clonotypes were defined as sequences sharing an identical inferred V gene, J gene, and CDR3 amino acid sequence. The percentage overlap between two repertoires was calculated by dividing the number of shared unique clonotypes by the size of the smaller repertoire. Richness of each repertoire was evaluated using RTK rarefaction, the Chao1 estimator, and Recon v2.1 estimates of unobserved clonotypes. For all TCRbeta clonotypes obtained by the gDNA method from a few donors, generation probabilities were computed with OLGA. The table was pulled from immuneACCESS by TCRdb, which kept in-frame rearrangements only. Such tables lose some clones; where checked, under half of the loss comes from unresolved V genes, and the rest has no known cause. V and J calls and clone size are those listed in that table; D and trimming were worked out from the DNA. The sample table records just under 95,000 clones; approximately 70% of these occur just once. The ten largest clones represent 50% of the sample.

Donors were healthy HIV-negative adults with no recently reported acute infections or vaccinations. Every donor was a Caucasian adult living in Nashville, Tennessee, USA. CD8 memory samples were composed of magnetically selected CD45RO+ cells combined with CCR7-negative CD45RA+ effector memory (TemRA) cells. Blood was collected by leukapheresis, and PBMCs were isolated by Ficoll-Histopaque density gradient centrifugation and then cryopreserved in liquid nitrogen vapor phase. Analytical flow cytometry was used to check the purity and quantity of every magnetically sorted T cell population. Genomic DNA was isolated from every sorted fraction and measured by UV absorbance on a Nanodrop 2000c.

The TCR comes from a young man in good health. The chain employs TRBV15 and TRBJ2-3, and the D gene may be TRBD1, 5 bases matching. Sequenced material: memory CD8+ T cells sorted from blood. The label giving this sample's cell subset or site can be read as: CD45RO+ cells pooled with CCR7-negative TemRA cells. This receptor carries the CDR3 CATSRDAEGADTQYF. The DNA is TGTGCCACCAGCAGAGATGCGGAAGGGGCCGATACGCAGTATTTT.